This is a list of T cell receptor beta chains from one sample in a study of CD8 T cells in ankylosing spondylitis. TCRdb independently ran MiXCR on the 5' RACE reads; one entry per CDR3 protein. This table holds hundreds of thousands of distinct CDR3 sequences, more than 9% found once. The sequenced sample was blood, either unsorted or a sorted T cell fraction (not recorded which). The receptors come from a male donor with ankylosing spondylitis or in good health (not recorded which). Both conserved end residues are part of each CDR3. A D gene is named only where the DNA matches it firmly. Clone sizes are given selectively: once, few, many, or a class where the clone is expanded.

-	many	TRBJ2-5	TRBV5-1	TGCGCCAGCAGCGAAGAGCCGGGGGTCCAAGAGACCCAGTACTTC	CASSEEPGVQETQYF
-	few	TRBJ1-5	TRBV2	TGTGCCAGCAGTGAATTCGGCACCAATAGCAATCAGCCCCAGCATTTT	CASSEFGTNSNQPQHF
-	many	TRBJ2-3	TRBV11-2	TGTGCCAGCAGCCTCTTGACAGTCGCAGATACGCAGTATTTT	CASSLLTVADTQYF
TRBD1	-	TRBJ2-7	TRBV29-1	TGCAGCGTAGGACAGGCCCTCTCCTACGAGCAGTACTTC	CSVGQALSYEQYF
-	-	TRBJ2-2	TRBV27	TGTGCCAGCAGTTTTGGGCCCGCGGTTAGGGCCGGGGAGCTGTTTTTT	CASSFGPAVRAGELFF
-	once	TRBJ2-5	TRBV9	TGTGCCAGCAGCGTAGGGATGAGGGACGGCGAGGAGACCCAGTACTTC	CASSVGMRDGEETQYF
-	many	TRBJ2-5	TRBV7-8	TGTGCCAGCAGCTCCGAGCAGGGGCTGACCCAGTACTTC	CASSSEQGLTQYF
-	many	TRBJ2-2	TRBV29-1	TGCAGCGCCCTCCGGGTCGCCAACACCGGGGAGCTGTTTTTT	CSALRVANTGELFF
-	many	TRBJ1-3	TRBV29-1	TGCAGCGTCTCAGGGGTTACCTCTGGAAACACCATATATTTT	CSVSGVTSGNTIYF
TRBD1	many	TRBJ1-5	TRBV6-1	TGTGCCAGCAGTGAAAGCGGGCAGGGGGCTATGCAGCCCCAGCATTTT	CASSESGQGAMQPQHF
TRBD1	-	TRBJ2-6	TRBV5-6	TGTGCCAGCAGTCCGAGGGGACAGGGTATGGTAGGGGCCAACGTCCTGACTTTC	CASSPRGQGMVGANVLTF
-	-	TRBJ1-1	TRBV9	TGTGCCAGCAGCGGACGGACGGCTCACACTGAAGCTTTCTTT	CASSGRTAHTEAFF
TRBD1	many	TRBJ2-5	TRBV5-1	TGCGCCAGCAGCTTGGAACAGGGGCAGGAGACCCAGTACTTC	CASSLEQGQETQYF
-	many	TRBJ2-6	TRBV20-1	TGCAGTGCTCCCAGGCCCCCCGGGGCCAACGTCCTGACTTTC	CSAPRPPGANVLTF
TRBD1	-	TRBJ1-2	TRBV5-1	TGCGCCAGCAGCGAGGACCCCGGGACAGGGGTATATGGCTACACCTTC	CASSEDPGTGVYGYTF
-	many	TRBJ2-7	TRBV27	TGTGCCAGCAGGGCAGAGCCGGGCACCTACGAGCAGTACTTC	CASRAEPGTYEQYF
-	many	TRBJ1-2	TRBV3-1	TGTGCCAGCAGCCAGTTAGAGGGCGATGGCTACACCTTC	CASSQLEGDGYTF
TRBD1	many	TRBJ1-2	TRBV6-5	TGTGCCAGCAGTTCCACAGGGGGCGGCGGCTACACCTTC	CASSSTGGGGYTF
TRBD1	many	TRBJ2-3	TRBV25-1	TGTGCCAGCAGTGAAAAACCGGGACAGTCCACAGATACGCAGTATTTT	CASSEKPGQSTDTQYF
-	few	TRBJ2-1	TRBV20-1	TGCAGTGCTAGAACGCCGGGGGACCTCTACAATGAGCAGTTCTTC	CSARTPGDLYNEQFF
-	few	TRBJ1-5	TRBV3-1	TGTGCCAGCAGCCAGGGGTGGGATCAGCCCCAGCATTTT	CASSQGWDQPQHF